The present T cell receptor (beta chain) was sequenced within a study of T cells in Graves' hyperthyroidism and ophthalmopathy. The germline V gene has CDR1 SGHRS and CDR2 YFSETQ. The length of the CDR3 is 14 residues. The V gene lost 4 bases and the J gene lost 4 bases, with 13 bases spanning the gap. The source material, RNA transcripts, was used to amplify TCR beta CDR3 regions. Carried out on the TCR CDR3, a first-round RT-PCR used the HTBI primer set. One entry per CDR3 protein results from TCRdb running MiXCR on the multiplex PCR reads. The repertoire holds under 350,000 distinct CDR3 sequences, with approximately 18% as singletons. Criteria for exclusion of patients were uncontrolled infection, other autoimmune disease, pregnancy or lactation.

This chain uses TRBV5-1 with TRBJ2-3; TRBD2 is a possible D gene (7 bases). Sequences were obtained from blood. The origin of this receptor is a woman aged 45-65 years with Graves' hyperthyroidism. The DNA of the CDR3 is TGCGCCAGCAGCGGGGGGGCGAAATCAGATACGCAGTATTTT. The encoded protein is CASSGGAKSDTQYF.